The rows below give T cell receptor beta chains drawn from one sample of a study of identical twins. Via MiXCR, TCRdb re-called the 5' RACE reads, giving one row per CDR3 protein. This repertoire shows about 250,000 distinct CDR3 sequences, 11% to 15% found once; its top ten account for approximately 10%. Sequencing input: memory (CD45RO+) T cells sorted from blood. The receptors derive from a young woman in good health. Each CDR3 is given with its conserved first and last residue.

CDR3 protein: CASSFSSGSYEQYF
J gene: TRBJ2-7
V gene: TRBV5-1

CDR3 protein: CASSGQGQAQPQHF
J gene: TRBJ1-5
V gene: TRBV12-3/TRBV12-4

CDR3 protein: CASSQRLQETQYF
J gene: TRBJ2-5
V gene: TRBV4-2

CDR3 protein: CASIGDSQGPTQYF
J gene: TRBJ2-3
V gene: TRBV28

CDR3 protein: CASSLSLDGGGGINEKLFF
J gene: TRBJ1-4
V gene: TRBV27

CDR3 protein: CSVDGGPNQPQHF
J gene: TRBJ1-5
V gene: TRBV20-1

CDR3 protein: CSLRTGLRVNTEAFF
J gene: TRBJ1-1
V gene: TRBV29-1

CDR3 protein: CAWSRHNTEAFF
J gene: TRBJ1-1
V gene: TRBV30

CDR3 protein: CASSYRMGGLETQYF
J gene: TRBJ2-5
V gene: TRBV6-5

CDR3 protein: CASSYGIWPHYEQYF
J gene: TRBJ2-7
V gene: TRBV6-5

CDR3 protein: CASVKGQHTDTQYF
J gene: TRBJ2-3
V gene: TRBV11-2

CDR3 protein: CASSPRTGYLNEQFF
J gene: TRBJ2-1
V gene: TRBV6-2/TRBV6-3

CDR3 protein: CASSQSGSSDTQYF
J gene: TRBJ2-3
V gene: TRBV9

CDR3 protein: CSAREAGGHSYNEQFF
J gene: TRBJ2-1
V gene: TRBV20-1

CDR3 protein: CSASSGLTDDEQYF
J gene: TRBJ2-7
V gene: TRBV20-1

CDR3 protein: CASSSRSGVNIQYF
J gene: TRBJ2-4
V gene: TRBV12-3/TRBV12-4

CDR3 protein: CASSYLALTGELFF
J gene: TRBJ2-2
V gene: TRBV27

CDR3 protein: CASSLAVRGSYEQYF
J gene: TRBJ2-7
V gene: TRBV7-2

CDR3 protein: CAISEGEAEAFF
J gene: TRBJ1-1
V gene: TRBV10-3

CDR3 protein: CASSPDFNTGELFF
J gene: TRBJ2-2
V gene: TRBV7-3

CDR3 protein: CASSSRGGGANVLTF
J gene: TRBJ2-6
V gene: TRBV7-9

CDR3 protein: CSVGRVSGRTYEQYF
J gene: TRBJ2-7
V gene: TRBV20-1

CDR3 protein: CSASLRRTDTQYF
J gene: TRBJ2-3
V gene: TRBV20-1

CDR3 protein: CASSARDTSYEQYF
J gene: TRBJ2-7
V gene: TRBV19

CDR3 protein: CASSYSNGGGSYEQYF
J gene: TRBJ2-7
V gene: TRBV28

CDR3 protein: CASKGSIHNEQFF
J gene: TRBJ2-1
V gene: TRBV5-4

CDR3 protein: CSARDSLSGEKLFF
J gene: TRBJ1-4
V gene: TRBV20-1

CDR3 protein: CSASPPYSGEKLFF
J gene: TRBJ1-4
V gene: TRBV20-1

CDR3 protein: CASSLGALRFF
J gene: TRBJ2-1
V gene: TRBV7-9

CDR3 protein: CASSFTSSYEQYF
J gene: TRBJ2-7
V gene: TRBV7-2

CDR3 protein: CASSSSLHGNENLFF
J gene: TRBJ1-4
V gene: TRBV4-3

CDR3 protein: CASSASGGTYEQYF
J gene: TRBJ2-7
V gene: TRBV9

CDR3 protein: CASWTGVYEQYF
J gene: TRBJ2-7
V gene: TRBV6-5

CDR3 protein: CASSLLLGANVLTF
J gene: TRBJ2-6
V gene: TRBV5-1

CDR3 protein: CASSEASGGPPQETQYF
J gene: TRBJ2-5
V gene: TRBV2

CDR3 protein: CASKYDRGSNEQYF
J gene: TRBJ2-7
V gene: TRBV19

CDR3 protein: CASSIDDRVSSHTGELFF
J gene: TRBJ2-2
V gene: TRBV6-2/TRBV6-3

CDR3 protein: CAISQGNEAFF
J gene: TRBJ1-1
V gene: TRBV10-3

CDR3 protein: CASSLPGQSYNEQFF
J gene: TRBJ2-1
V gene: TRBV7-9

CDR3 protein: CASSKTSGSYEQYF
J gene: TRBJ2-7
V gene: TRBV6-1

CDR3 protein: CASSFLAVGNEQFF
J gene: TRBJ2-1
V gene: TRBV5-1

CDR3 protein: CASRPLASVNEQFF
J gene: TRBJ2-1
V gene: TRBV5-1

CDR3 protein: CASSEETGTNGYTF
J gene: TRBJ1-2
V gene: TRBV2

CDR3 protein: CASDRSYEQYF
J gene: TRBJ2-7
V gene: TRBV2

CDR3 protein: CATSRGSSRREGPQETQYF
J gene: TRBJ2-5
V gene: TRBV15